Listed below are T cell receptor beta chains from one sample, sequenced in a study of response to subunit inactivated influenza vaccine. TCRdb passed the RT-PCR reads through MiXCR, listing each CDR3 protein once. The top ten hold 11% of the sample, which has a few hundred thousand distinct CDR3 sequences, 11% to 15% seen once. This sample comprised PBMCs from blood, obtained about 11 days after vaccination. These receptors were collected from a man aged 50 to 60 who received an inactivated influenza vaccine. The CDR3 runs from the conserved cysteine through the conserved F or W. The D gene is left open where the match is weak. Clone size is not always given. Where it is, it says once, few, many or a class for expanded clones.

J: TRBJ2-1; V: TRBV7-2; D: .; size: .; CDR3: CASSPRLGEQFF; DNA: TGTGCCAGCAGCCCGCGCTTGGGTGAGCAGTTCTTC
J: TRBJ1-1; V: TRBV4-1; D: .; size: few; CDR3: CASSQEGGFLNTEAFF; DNA: TGCGCCAGCAGCCAAGAAGGCGGCTTTTTGAACACTGAAGCTTTCTTT
J: TRBJ2-3; V: TRBV6-5; D: TRBD2; size: .; CDR3: CASSYSGAGGRTDTQYF; DNA: TGTGCCAGCAGTTACTCCGGGGCGGGAGGTCGCACAGATACGCAGTATTTT
J: TRBJ2-7; V: TRBV28; D: TRBD1; size: many; CDR3: CASSSKLTTDRAYEQYF; DNA: TGTGCCAGCAGTTCCAAACTCACTACGGACAGGGCCTACGAGCAGTACTTC
J: TRBJ2-7; V: TRBV12-3/TRBV12-4; D: .; size: many; CDR3: CASSRGGEQYF; DNA: TGCGCCAGCAGCAGAGGAGGCGAGCAGTACTTC
J: TRBJ2-7; V: TRBV6-1; D: TRBD2; size: few; CDR3: CASTASGRFYEQYF; DNA: TGTGCCAGCACCGCTAGCGGGAGATTCTACGAGCAGTACTTC
J: TRBJ2-5; V: TRBV9; D: TRBD1; size: .; CDR3: CASSVAGGAQETQYF; DNA: TGTGCCAGCAGCGTAGCAGGGGGAGCACAAGAGACCCAGTACTTC
J: TRBJ1-3; V: TRBV11-2; D: .; size: many; CDR3: CASSFSAGSGNTIYF; DNA: TGTGCCAGCAGCTTCTCGGCAGGGTCTGGAAACACCATATATTTT
J: TRBJ2-7; V: TRBV6-2/TRBV6-3; D: TRBD2; size: .; CDR3: CASSSPGLAIHEQYF; DNA: TGTGCCAGCAGTTCACCGGGACTAGCAATCCACGAGCAGTACTTC
J: TRBJ2-1; V: TRBV7-2; D: TRBD1; size: few; CDR3: CASSEPGGVDNEQFF; DNA: TGTGCCAGCAGCGAACCAGGGGGTGTAGACAATGAGCAGTTCTTC
J: TRBJ2-7; V: TRBV6-5; D: TRBD1; size: few; CDR3: CASSYSGGQGAYEQYF; DNA: TGTGCCAGCAGTTACTCGGGGGGACAGGGGGCATACGAGCAGTACTTC
J: TRBJ2-3; V: TRBV2; D: .; size: .; CDR3: CASSYFASTDTQYF; DNA: TGTGCCAGCAGTTACTTTGCTAGCACAGATACGCAGTATTTT
J: TRBJ2-1; V: TRBV5-1; D: TRBD2; size: many; CDR3: CASSTGLPNNEQFF; DNA: TGCGCCAGCAGCACGGGACTACCAAACAATGAGCAGTTCTTC
J: TRBJ2-1; V: TRBV20-1; D: TRBD1; size: .; CDR3: CSADRGAYNEQFF; DNA: TGCAGTGCTGACAGGGGAGCCTACAATGAGCAGTTCTTC
J: TRBJ1-2; V: TRBV7-2; D: .; size: .; CDR3: CASSLATALYGYTF; DNA: TGTGCCAGCAGCTTAGCAACAGCGCTTTATGGCTACACCTTC
J: TRBJ2-5; V: TRBV6-5; D: .; size: .; CDR3: CASSYGSGIETQYF; DNA: TGTGCCAGCAGTTACGGGTCGGGGATAGAGACCCAGTACTTC
J: TRBJ2-2; V: TRBV18; D: .; size: few; CDR3: CASSFADANTGELFF; DNA: TGTGCCAGCTCATTCGCTGACGCGAACACCGGGGAGCTGTTTTTT
J: TRBJ2-3; V: TRBV11-2; D: TRBD1; size: .; CDR3: CASSLGGGGSRGTDTQYF; DNA: TGTGCCAGCAGCTTAGGAGGGGGCGGCTCTCGTGGCACAGATACGCAGTATTTT
J: TRBJ2-7; V: TRBV7-9; D: .; size: .; CDR3: CASSLATFDRVIYEQYF; DNA: TGTGCCAGCAGCTTAGCGACGTTTGATAGGGTTATCTACGAGCAGTACTTC
J: TRBJ2-2; V: TRBV12-3/TRBV12-4; D: TRBD2; size: few; CDR3: CASRTSGGTGELFF; DNA: TGTGCCAGCAGGACTAGCGGGGGAACCGGGGAGCTGTTTTTT
J: TRBJ2-7; V: TRBV6-1; D: .; size: few; CDR3: CASTWPDTYEQYF; DNA: TGTGCCAGCACCTGGCCCGACACCTACGAGCAGTACTTC
J: TRBJ2-3; V: TRBV12-3/TRBV12-4; D: TRBD2; size: .; CDR3: CASSSGRASGTDTQYF; DNA: TGTGCCAGCAGTAGCGGGAGGGCCTCTGGCACAGATACGCAGTATTTT
J: TRBJ2-7; V: TRBV21-1; D: .; size: few; CDR3: CASSKGTDSSYEQYF; DNA: TGTGCCAGCAGCAAAGGGACAGATTCGAGCTACGAGCAGTACTTC
J: TRBJ2-3; V: TRBV15; D: TRBD2; size: .; CDR3: CATSPWGGDTQYF; DNA: TGTGCCACCAGCCCCTGGGGGGGTGATACGCAGTATTTT
J: TRBJ2-3; V: TRBV7-2; D: TRBD1; size: few; CDR3: CASSYSARGPDTQYF; DNA: TGTGCCAGCAGCTATTCGGCGAGGGGGCCAGATACGCAGTATTTT
J: TRBJ2-1; V: TRBV12-3/TRBV12-4; D: .; size: .; CDR3: CASRPPSLSYNEQFF; DNA: TGTGCCAGCAGACCCCCGTCCCTAAGCTACAATGAGCAGTTCTTC
J: TRBJ2-1; V: TRBV14; D: TRBD2; size: few; CDR3: CASRDGTRIFF; DNA: TGTGCCAGCAGGGACGGGACTAGAATTTTCTTC
J: TRBJ1-6; V: TRBV6-1; D: TRBD1; size: many; CDR3: CASRGQGGGSPLHF; DNA: TGTGCCAGCAGGGGACAGGGTGGGGGTTCACCCCTCCACTTT
J: TRBJ2-7; V: TRBV29-1; D: .; size: many; CDR3: CSVQLEDNEQYF; DNA: TGCAGCGTTCAGTTAGAGGACAACGAGCAGTACTTC